The entry below gives a single TCR beta chain sequence along with its context. These data originate in a study of cytomegalovirus exposure and HLA in healthy donors. The repertoire was sequenced with immunoSEQ multiplex PCR; TCRdb's copy has only in-frame clones and lacks some. The sample yields about 180,000 clones, more than 75% seen once. Germline V gene sequence: CDR1 MNHEY, CDR2 SMNVEV (reference sequence). V was clipped by 6 bases and J by 5 bases, with 16 bases between them. This CDR3 contains 15 residues. The rearrangement links TRBV27 to TRBJ1-4; D gene uncertain. This receptor was taken from a woman in her 30s in good health and CMV-seronegative. Sequencing was done on a sample of PBMCs. As DNA, the CDR3 is TGTGCCAGCAGCCCCCGAGGCAGCCCCAATGAAAAACTGTTTTTT. Translated, it gives CASSPRGSPNEKLFF.